The entry that follows covers one T cell receptor (beta chain) sequence. Its antigen remains unknown. The CDR3 has 16 amino acids. V gave up 1 base and J gave up 6 bases; unmatched junction bases: 7. Germline V lookup: CDR1 SGHTA, CDR2 FQGTGA. This record belongs to a study of cytomegalovirus exposure and HLA in healthy donors. Study results and caveats: Investigators reported 150 to 200 TCR beta chains as tied to cytomegalovirus. Reported performance of the classifier showed diagnosis of cytomegalovirus status with high specificity and sensitivity.

Use of 60 Vbeta and 13 Jbeta primers characterized the PCR. The table came from immunoSEQ multiplex PCR; TCRdb's copy has only in-frame clones and leaves some out. The profile shows around 200,000 clones, about 86% of them singletons. Sequencing was performed on PBMCs. The chain combines TRBV7-3 with TRBJ2-1; 9 bases are shared with TRBD2. This sequence originates from a young woman in good health and CMV-seronegative. CDR3 protein: CASSLRRLAGPNEQFF. The CDR3 DNA sequence: TGTGCCAGCAGCTTAAGGAGGCTAGCGGGACCCAATGAGCAGTTCTTC.